This TCR beta chain is drawn from a study of graft-versus-host responses after intestinal transplantation. Turning to the study itself: Recipients underwent multivisceral, liver-intestinal, or isolated intestinal transplants. Recipients across the board were started on anti-thymocyte globulin induction, then kept on tacrolimus and steroids for roughly 3 years.

Regarding the study as a whole: Circulating GvH clone levels at their peak were associated with HvG declines (early post-transplant).

Profiled with immunoSEQ multiplex PCR; TCRdb holds only in-frame clones, not every one. The table has about 88,000 clones, around 93% seen once. Germline V lookup: CDR1 SQVTM, CDR2 ANQGSEA. Losses at the gene ends were 6 bases for V and 7 bases for J; bases not matched to a gene: 15. This CDR3 region has 15 residues. About this clone: The antigen is undetermined.

The chain employs TRBV29-1 and TRBJ2-5, with TRBD1 matching 9 bases. The clonotype originates from a human donor who was the organ donor for an intestinal transplant. The sequencing here drew on unstimulated CD4+ T cells sorted from spleen or lymph node cells, taken before transplant. The CDR3 sequence: CSVGTGTGTLRTQYF. The CDR3 DNA reads as TGCAGCGTCGGAACCGGGACAGGGACCCTTAGGACCCAGTACTTC.